This record covers a single TCR beta chain. Its antigen is undetermined. The ends were cut back, 5 bases at V and 0 bases at J, with 11 bases in the middle. Germline-derived CDR1 and CDR2 are GTSNPN and SVGIG (reference sequence). This CDR3 spans 13 amino acids. The TCR cDNA carried a universal primer site and UMIs from 5'RACE template switching. MiXCR, run by TCRdb on the 5' RACE reads, gives a single entry per CDR3 protein. Here the sample spans some 120,000 distinct CDR3 sequences, roughly 8.2% being singletons. These data come from a study of T cells after yellow fever vaccination. Study at large: Fractions containing few cells were prepared with SMART-Seq v4 Ultra Low Input. Study conclusions and caveats: Reappearance after the booster was seen for most primary-vaccination clones, at 95% to 96% CD4 and 70% to 90% CD8. Although most clonotypes did not, a small share appeared in both CD4 and CD8 compartments.

Sequences were derived from CD8+ T cells sorted from PBMCs, sampled on the day of the yellow fever booster vaccination. The chain has TRBV30 and TRBJ2-7; maybe TRBD1 (5 bases). The sequence was collected from a man younger than 35 who received the YFV17D yellow fever vaccine. CDR3 DNA: TGTGCCTGGTTACAGGTTCCCTCCTACGAGCAGTACTTC. Translated: CAWLQVPSYEQYF.